Given below is one T cell receptor beta chain in context. Its antigen remains unidentified. CDR3 size: 15 residues. CDR1 and CDR2 from the germline V gene are SGHTA and FQGNSA. The TRB libraries of cDNA were built by UMI-labeled 5' RACE. TCRdb reprocessed the 5' RACE reads, with one entry per CDR3 protein and no DNA. The sample table sets out 70,000 to 95,000 distinct CDR3 sequences. This sample was included in a study of CXCR3-negative and CXCR3-positive naive CD8 T cells. Study findings and constraints: Researchers reported similar TRBV-TRBJ usage in naive CXCR3-negative and CXCR3-positive cells, though memory differed. Comparably high diversity was seen in both naive subsets, and much lower diversity in memory CD8+ cells.

The V and J genes are TRBV7-2 and TRBJ2-7; TCRdb lists TRBD1, though no DNA is available to test this call. The source of this sequence is a human donor in good health. Some clones in this sample may be carry-over from other donors' samples. The sample comprised naive CXCR3- CD8+ T cells from blood. Regarding subset: CD45RO-CCR7+CD27+CD95- naive CD8+ T cells lacking CXCR3 (TNR3-). The CDR3 is CASSLDRVLFYEQYF.